These 3 T cell receptor beta chains were sequenced from one sample in a study of beta chain features in type 1 diabetes (dated by TCRdb to 2016 to 2019). Summary of the overall study and its limitations: Type 1 diabetes patients showed a moderate but significant shortening of TCRB CDR3 length in all four CD4+ subsets.

The library was built by means of the immunoSEQ multiplex PCR assay. All of the isolated RNA was reverse transcribed with the High Capacity cDNA Reverse Transcription Kit, so expressed TCRB transcripts were sequenced. TCRdb re-hosts the immuneACCESS table, in-frame sequences only. Its copies lack some clones; in the studies checked, an unresolved V gene accounts for under half of them, and the cause for the rest is not known. Across this sample there are around 150,000 clones, with 6.5% to 8.5% seen only once. Together, the top ten hold approximately 0.54% of the sample. These receptors' antigens are unknown. Sample: central memory CD4+ T cells from blood. Source of these receptors: a young woman with type 1 diabetes.

The chain carries TRBV5-1 and TRBJ2-7; 9 bases map to TRBD1. The V gene end was trimmed by 4 bases and the J gene end by 3 bases; junction bases not matched to a gene: 5. This CDR3 region has 14 residues. CDR1 is SGHRS and CDR2 is YFSETQ in the germline V gene. Written as DNA, the CDR3 is TGCGCCAGCAGCCCGGACAGGGGCGGCTACGAGCAGTACTTC. Translation gives CASSPDRGGYEQYF. Full variable domain (outside the CDR3, taken from reference TRBV5-1 and TRBJ2-7): KAGVTQTPRYLIKTRGQQVTLSCSPISGHRSVSWYQQTPGQGLQFLFEYFSETQRNKGNFPGRFSGRQFSNSRSEMNVSTLELGDSALYLCASSPDRGGYEQYFGPGTRLTVT.

This clone has only a few counts. The chain joins TRBV29-1 to TRBJ2-5; TRBD1 matches 7 bases. The length of the CDR3 is 18 residues. Germline V gives CDR1 SQVTM, CDR2 ANQGSEA. J gave up 1 base and V 3 bases, and 17 bases lay outside the gene matches. This CDR3 is CSVDVWGRTGGGQETQYF. The CDR3 DNA reads TGCAGCGTTGACGTGTGGGGCCGGACAGGTGGGGGCCAAGAGACCCAGTACTTC.

This clone turned up a few times. The genes are TRBV2 and TRBJ2-3; 11 bases are a match to TRBD2. Germline V gene data show CDR1 as SNHLY and CDR2 as FYNNEI. With 5 bases clipped from V and 4 bases from J, the junction kept 17 bases outside the gene matches. The CDR3 contains 19 residues. The CDR3 is CASSSPGTSGSKGADTQYF. Here the CDR3 DNA reads TGTGCCAGCAGTTCCCCCGGGACTAGCGGTTCCAAGGGCGCAGATACGCAGTATTTT.